The source of this TCR beta chain is a study of blood T cells in healthy people across ages. Overall study context: There was about one barcoded beta molecule captured by template switching per two T cells.

V was cut by 0 bases and J by 0 bases, with 14 bases left in between. The CDR3 is 17 amino acids. Germline V gene data show CDR1 as SGHRS and CDR2 as YFSETQ. PCR was performed a second time for about 6 to 11 cycles using a sample-barcoded 5' primer and a J-beta primer mix. All cDNA molecules were each tagged by a template-switch adaptor with 12 random nucleotides. TCRdb re-analysed the 5' RACE reads in MiXCR, keeping a single row per CDR3 protein. The table includes hundreds of thousands of distinct CDR3 sequences, around half detected once. This clonotype was seen a few times. The receptor was derived from a woman aged 55-70 years in good health. The sequencing sample was made of blood. This chain joins TRBV5-1 and TRBJ2-3; weak D call: TRBD2 (6 bases). CDR3: CASSLVTGLPSTDTQYF. The CDR3 bases are TGCGCCAGCAGCTTGGTGACGGGACTTCCAAGCACAGATACGCAGTATTTT.